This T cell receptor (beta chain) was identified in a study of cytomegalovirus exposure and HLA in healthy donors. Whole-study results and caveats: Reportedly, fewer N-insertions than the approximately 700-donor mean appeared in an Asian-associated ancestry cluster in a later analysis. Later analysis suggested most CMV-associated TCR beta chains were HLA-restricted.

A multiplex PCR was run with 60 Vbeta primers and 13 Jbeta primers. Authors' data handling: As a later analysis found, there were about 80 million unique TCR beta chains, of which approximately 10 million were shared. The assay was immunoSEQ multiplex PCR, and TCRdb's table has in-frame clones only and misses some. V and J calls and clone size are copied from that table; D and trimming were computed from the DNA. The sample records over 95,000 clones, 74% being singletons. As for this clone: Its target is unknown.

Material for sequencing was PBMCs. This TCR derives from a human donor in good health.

This CDR3 is CASSRTSGTNEQFF. The CDR3 region has the DNA TGTGCCAGCTCAAGGACTAGCGGGACCAATGAGCAGTTCTTC. The rearrangement links TRBV18 to TRBJ2-1, with TRBD2 matching 12 bases. Unmatched junction bases numbered 2, after V lost 5 bases and J lost 6 bases. The CDR3 contains 14 residues. Germline V gene sequence: CDR1 KGHSH, CDR2 LQKENI.